Each of the 10 T cell receptor beta chains below was sequenced from the same sample in a study of T cell repertoires in cytomegalovirus infection. TCRdb re-derived calls from the reads in MiXCR, one entry per CDR3 protein. Among about 360,000 distinct CDR3 sequences, less than 20% were seen once, and the ten largest hold approximately 8%. What was sequenced was PBMCs. The receptors shown here come from a human donor in good health (CMV status not recorded). Some clones in this sample may be carry-over from other donors' samples.

This clonotype was detected only a few times. The V and J genes are TRBV10-3 and TRBJ1-1, with D maybe TRBD1 (5 bases). Per germline, CDR1 ENHRY and CDR2 SYGVKD. The CDR3 sequence is 13 residues long. Trimming left V 5 bases short and J 1 base short, with 8 bases between. CDR3 in DNA: TGTGCCATCAGTAACACAGGGAACACTGAAGCTTTCTTT. Protein product: CAISNTGNTEAFF.

The chain joins TRBV15 to TRBJ2-1; no clear D. The CDR3 consists of 12 residues. Deletions cut 5 bases from V and 8 bases from J, with 10 bases between. Germline assignment: CDR1 LNHNV and CDR2 YYDKDF (reference sequence). This chain's CDR3 is CATSPLSDEQFF. The CDR3 DNA sequence: TGTGCCACCAGCCCCTTATCCGATGAGCAGTTCTTC.

Ten or more counts support this clonotype. J is TRBJ2-3 and V is TRBV7-2; D might be TRBD1 (5 bases). Between the trimmed V and J ends, which lost 5 bases and 3 bases, there was a span of 12 bases. The CDR3 spans 14 residues. The V gene's germline CDR1 is SGHTA and CDR2 FQGNSA. The CDR3 DNA reads TGTGCCAGCAGCCAATCCCAGGGTACAGATACGCAGTATTTT. This translates into CASSQSQGTDTQYF.

This clonotype was counted ten times or more. The genes are TRBV10-3 and TRBJ1-1; D perhaps matches TRBD1 (5 bases). V was clipped by 6 bases and J by 4 bases, with 12 bases between them. In germline, CDR1 is ENHRY, CDR2 SYGVKD. The CDR3 is made up of 13 amino acids. CDR3 DNA sequence: TGTGCCATCAGGAACCAGGGAGGCACTGAAGCTTTCTTT. Residues: CAIRNQGGTEAFF.

This sequence joins TRBV10-1 and TRBJ2-2; D unresolved. Trimming stripped 2 bases from V and 1 base from J, with 8 bases between. There are 15 residues in the CDR3. Germline loops: CDR1 WNHNN, CDR2 SYGVQD (reference sequence). The CDR3, as DNA: TGCGCCAGCAGTGAGACACTCCAGAACACCGGGGAGCTGTTTTTT. As protein: CASSETLQNTGELFF.

This clonotype has at least ten counts. The V call is TRBV24-1, the J call TRBJ2-1; D gene ambiguous. The CDR3 length is 14 residues. Trimming pared 3 bases from V and 4 bases from J, leaving 9 bases between. Germline assignment: CDR1 KGHDR and CDR2 SFDVKD. In nucleotides, the CDR3 is TGTGCCACCAGTGATCCGAGCAAGTACAATGAGCAGTTCTTC. Translation gives CATSDPSKYNEQFF.

This clonotype was seen many times. This chain uses TRBV7-8 with TRBJ2-1, with a weak D call TRBD1 (6 bases). There are 15 residues in the CDR3. Germline assignment: CDR1 SGHVS and CDR2 FQNEAQ. Deletions cut 7 bases from V and 5 bases from J, with 18 bases between. The CDR3, as DNA: TGTGCCAGCAACACAGATCCCGGGACAAACAATGAGCAGTTCTTC. It codes for CASNTDPGTNNEQFF.

This clonotype was seen just once. The chain uses TRBV20-1 and TRBJ1-2; maybe TRBD1 (5 bases). Germline V lookup: CDR1 DFQATT, CDR2 SNEGSKA (reference sequence). The CDR3 length is 13 residues. V lost 6 bases, J lost 1 base, and 12 bases lay in between. The CDR3 loop reads CSATTGINYGYTF. The CDR3 nucleotides are TGCAGTGCAACCACAGGAATTAACTATGGCTACACCTTC.

This clonotype has only one observation. This rearrangement joins TRBV29-1 to TRBJ1-4; weak D call: TRBD1 (5 bases). CDR1 and CDR2 from the germline V gene are SQVTM and ANQGSEA. V was clipped by 4 bases and J by 3 bases, with 15 bases between them. CDR3 length equals 15 residues. The CDR3 bases are TGCAGCGTTGCGGGCGGGGGGGTGTCTAATGAAAAACTGTTTTTT. This sequence encodes CSVAGGGVSNEKLFF. The full variable domain, completed using reference TRBV29-1 and TRBJ1-4, is SAVISQKPSRDICQRGTSLTIQCQVDSQVTMMFWYRQQPGQSLTLIATANQGSEATYESGFVIDKFPISRPNLTFSTLTVSNMSPEDSSIYLCSVAGGGVSNEKLFFGSGTQLSVL.

The chain couples TRBV6-2 or TRBV6-3 to TRBJ2-7; D perhaps matches TRBD2 (5 bases). Trimming shortened V by 0 bases and J by 6 bases, and 15 bases separated the two germline ends. This CDR3 has 15 amino acids. The germline V gene has CDR1 MNHEY and CDR2 SVGEGT. DNA for the CDR3: TGTGCCAGCAGTTACTCGAAAGCGGAGGTTGGCGAGCAGTACTTC. Translation gives CASSYSKAEVGEQYF.